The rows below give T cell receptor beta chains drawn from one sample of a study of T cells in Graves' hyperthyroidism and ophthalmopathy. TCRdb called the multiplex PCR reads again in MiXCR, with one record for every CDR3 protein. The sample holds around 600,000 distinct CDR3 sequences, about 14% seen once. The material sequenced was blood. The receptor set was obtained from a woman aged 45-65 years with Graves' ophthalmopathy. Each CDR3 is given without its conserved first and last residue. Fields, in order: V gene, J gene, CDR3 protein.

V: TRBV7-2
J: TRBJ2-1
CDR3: ASRSSQGFYNEQL

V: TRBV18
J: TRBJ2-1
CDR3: ASSPTTSGANNEQF

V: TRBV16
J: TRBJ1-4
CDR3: ASSLSRNRGDREKLF

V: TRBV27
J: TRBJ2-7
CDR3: ASSRQATYEQY

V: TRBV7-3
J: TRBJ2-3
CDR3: ASRNGRGDTQY

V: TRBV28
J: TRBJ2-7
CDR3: ASSSPEGLEEQY

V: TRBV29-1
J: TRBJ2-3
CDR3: SGRTSGKADTQY

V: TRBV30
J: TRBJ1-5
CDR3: AWSRGVGNQPQH

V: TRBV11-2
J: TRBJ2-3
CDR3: ASSLRQGRIKSDTQY

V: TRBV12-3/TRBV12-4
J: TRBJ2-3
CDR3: ASSLSRGAGLTDTQY

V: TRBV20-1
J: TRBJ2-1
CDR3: SAIGTSGYNEQF

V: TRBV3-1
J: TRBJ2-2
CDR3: ASSQSASGTGELF

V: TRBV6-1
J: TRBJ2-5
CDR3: ASSRTGGRPETQY

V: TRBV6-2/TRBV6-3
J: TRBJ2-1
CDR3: ASSYVNMDEQF

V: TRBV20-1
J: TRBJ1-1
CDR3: SARRTGGNTEAF

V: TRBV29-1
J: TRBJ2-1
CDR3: SVEAEVRLAGGNEQF

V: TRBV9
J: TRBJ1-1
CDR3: ASSVTSSVGGAF

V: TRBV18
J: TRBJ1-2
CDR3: ASSPLPLRTGDYGYT

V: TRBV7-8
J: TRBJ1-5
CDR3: ASSPVAAGVRQPQH

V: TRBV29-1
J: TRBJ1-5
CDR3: SVVTGNDNQPQH

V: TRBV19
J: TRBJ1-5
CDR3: ASMSRVPNSNQPQH

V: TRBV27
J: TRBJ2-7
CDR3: ASSQTGTSYYEQY

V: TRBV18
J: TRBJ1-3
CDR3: ASSPFETIGNTIY

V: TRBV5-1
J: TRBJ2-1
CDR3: ASRAGGMGNEQF

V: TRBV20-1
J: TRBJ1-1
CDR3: SARDQGKNTEAF

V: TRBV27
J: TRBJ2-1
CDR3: ASSLWREASLEQF

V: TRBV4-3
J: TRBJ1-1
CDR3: ASSQVDRGSEAF

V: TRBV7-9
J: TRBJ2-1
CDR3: ASSSFYRDYNEQF

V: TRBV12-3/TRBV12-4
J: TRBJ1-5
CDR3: ASSLYDSNQPQH

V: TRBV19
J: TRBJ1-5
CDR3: ASSTRGQGGNQPQH

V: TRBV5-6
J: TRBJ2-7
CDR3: ASRSGPLSEQY

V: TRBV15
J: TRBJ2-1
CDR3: ATSSPSGNSYNEQF

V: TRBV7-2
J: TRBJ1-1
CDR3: ASSLGLGGGTEAF

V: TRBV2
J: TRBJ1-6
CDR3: SCSTGGGNSPLH

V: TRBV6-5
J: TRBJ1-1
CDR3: ASSYSDGRTEAF

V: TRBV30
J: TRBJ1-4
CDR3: AWSPGQGGEKLF

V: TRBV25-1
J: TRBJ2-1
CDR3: ASNPLRQPYNEQF

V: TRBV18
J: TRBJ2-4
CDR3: ASSPGLAGGWVAKNIQY

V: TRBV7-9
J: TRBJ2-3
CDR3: ASSLGAAGITDTQY

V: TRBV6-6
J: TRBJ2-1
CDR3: ASSYASSYNEQF

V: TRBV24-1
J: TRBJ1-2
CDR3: ATSDSTYGSYT

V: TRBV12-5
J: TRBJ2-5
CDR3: ASGLVLGVVRETQY

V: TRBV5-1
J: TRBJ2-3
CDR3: ASSFTSGAGTDTQY

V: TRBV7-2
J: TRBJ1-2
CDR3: ASSLSRDGRYGYT

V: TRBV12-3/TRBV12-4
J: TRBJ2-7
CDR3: ASRQDRASSYEQY

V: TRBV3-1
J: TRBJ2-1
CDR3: ASSQDPAGGRYYNEQF

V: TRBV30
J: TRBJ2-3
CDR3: AWSGGTPDTQY

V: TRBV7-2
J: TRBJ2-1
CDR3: AGYPGGAYNEQF

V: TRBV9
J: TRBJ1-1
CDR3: ASSEGRGRTEAF

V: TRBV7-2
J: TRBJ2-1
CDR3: ASSLARGNEQF

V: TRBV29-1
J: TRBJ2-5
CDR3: SAVASGQETQY

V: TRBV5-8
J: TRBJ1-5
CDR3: ASNPTGTQPQH

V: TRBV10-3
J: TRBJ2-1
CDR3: AISVKGSEQF

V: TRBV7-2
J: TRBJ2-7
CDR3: ASSFGTTEDEQY

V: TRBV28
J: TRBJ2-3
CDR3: ASSTYLSTDTQY